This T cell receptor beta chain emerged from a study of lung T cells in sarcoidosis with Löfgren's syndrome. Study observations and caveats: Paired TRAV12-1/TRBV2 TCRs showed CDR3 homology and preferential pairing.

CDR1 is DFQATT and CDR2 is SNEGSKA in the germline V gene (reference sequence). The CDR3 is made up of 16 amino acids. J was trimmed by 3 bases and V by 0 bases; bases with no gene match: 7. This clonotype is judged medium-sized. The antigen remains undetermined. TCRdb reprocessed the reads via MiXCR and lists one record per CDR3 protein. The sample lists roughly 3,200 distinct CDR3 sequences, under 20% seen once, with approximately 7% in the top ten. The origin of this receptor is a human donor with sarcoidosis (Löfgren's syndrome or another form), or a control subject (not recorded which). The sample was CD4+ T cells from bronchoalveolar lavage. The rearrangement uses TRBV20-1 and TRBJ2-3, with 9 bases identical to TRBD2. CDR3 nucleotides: TGCAGTGCTAGAGATTATCTAGCGGGATCGACAGATACGCAGTATTTT. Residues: CSARDYLAGSTDTQYF.